The clone carrying this TCR beta chain was counted at least ten times. The antigen remains unidentified. The data derive from a study of T cells after yellow fever vaccination. Study-wide results and limits: At less than 97% for CD4 and 70% to 90% for CD8, most primary-vaccination clones showed up again after the booster. Although the secondary response was weaker, it peaked faster, at day 5 versus 15. Contamination by abundant bulk-population clonotypes could be present in FACS-sorted repertoires.

The CDR3 runs 16 residues. Germline assignment: CDR1 SGHTA and CDR2 FQGNSA. V gave up 5 bases and J gave up 1 base; unmatched junction bases: 6. Template-switching 5'RACE yielded the TCR cDNA; a universal primer site and UMIs were added in the process. TCRdb re-derived calls from the 5' RACE reads in MiXCR, one entry per CDR3 protein. The profile shows hundreds of thousands of distinct CDR3 sequences, 18% of them singletons. The chain employs TRBV7-2 and TRBJ2-2; the match to TRBD2 covers 8 bases. The specimen was PBMCs, collected before the yellow fever booster vaccination. The receptor comes from a young man who received the YFV17D yellow fever vaccine. The CDR3 nucleotides read TGTGCCAGCAGCCGTAGGCTAGCGGGGAACACCGGGGAGCTGTTTTTT. Its protein product is CASSRRLAGNTGELFF.